Following are 21 T cell receptor beta chains from one sample sequenced in a study of blood T cells in healthy people across ages. With a J-beta primer mix and a sample-barcoded 5' primer, a second PCR ran roughly 6 to 11 cycles. TCRdb reprocessed the 5' RACE reads via MiXCR and lists one record per CDR3 protein. The sample lists about 1.8 million distinct CDR3 sequences, about 50% occurring once. Sequencing used blood. These TCRs come from a woman in her 40s in good health.

This clonotype has only one observation. This chain joins TRBV11-2 and TRBJ2-6; a possible D gene is TRBD2 (5 bases). The CDR3 is made up of 16 amino acids. Germline V gene sequence: CDR1 SGHAT, CDR2 FQNNGV. V lost 7 bases to trimming and J lost 0 bases, with 13 bases between them. The CDR3 sequence: CASMRAESSGANVLTF. The CDR3 nucleotides are TGTGCCAGCATGAGGGCAGAGAGCTCTGGGGCCAACGTCCTGACTTTC.

V gene TRBV20-1 combines with J gene TRBJ1-2; D is possibly TRBD1 (5 bases). CDR1 DFQATT and CDR2 SNEGSKA come from the germline V gene (reference sequence). The CDR3 has 13 residues. Trimming shortened V by 1 base and J by 3 bases, and 9 bases separated the two germline ends. The CDR3 region is CSARVGGDYGYTF. CDR3 nucleotide sequence: TGCAGTGCTAGAGTCGGGGGAGACTATGGCTACACCTTC.

This chain connects TRBV10-3 to TRBJ1-1; D is perhaps TRBD1 (6 bases). Trimming cost V 8 bases and J 8 bases, with 21 bases left between them. CDR1 is ENHRY and CDR2 is SYGVKD in the germline V gene. CDR3 size: 14 residues. CDR3 sequence reads: CAIGGPRSPGEAFF. The CDR3 bases are TGTGCCATCGGGGGGCCTCGGTCCCCGGGGGAAGCTTTCTTT.

The chain carries TRBV29-1 and TRBJ2-7, with D perhaps TRBD2 (7 bases). The closer fit of TRBJ2-5 to the DNA end suggests the J call may be wrong. CDR1 SQVTM and CDR2 ANQGSEA come from the germline V gene. The CDR3 loop spans 14 amino acids. CDR3 amino acids: CSVEPWEGGETQYF. The CDR3 bases are TGCAGCGTTGAACCCTGGGAGGGGGGGGAGACCCAGTACTTC.

Concerning this clonotype: One end of the junction varies from germline; a read error may be responsible. The chain joins TRBV6-1 to TRBJ1-6; D is unclear. The germline gives CDR1 MNHNS, CDR2 SASEGT. The CDR3 covers 15 residues. In nucleotides, the CDR3 is TGTGCCAGCAGCGCTCTTAGCCCCAATAATTCGCCCCTCCACTTT. Its translation is CASSALSPNNSPLHF.

This clonotype was counted many times. The rearrangement joins TRBV20-1 to TRBJ2-5; TRBD1 matches 7 bases. V lost 4 bases and J lost 1; bases outside the gene matches: 0. Germline CDR1 DFQATT, CDR2 SNEGSKA (reference sequence). This CDR3 contains 12 residues. In nucleotides, the CDR3 is TGCAGTGCTACAGGGGGCCAAGAGACCCAGTACTTC. Its protein product is CSATGGQETQYF.

The V call is TRBV4-2, the J call TRBJ2-3, with D uncertain. Trimming cost V 4 bases and J 6 bases, with 20 bases left between them. Germline-derived CDR1 and CDR2 are LGHNA and YNFKEQ. The CDR3 consists of 16 residues. CDR3 sequence: CASSRGPAAGGDTQYF. CDR3 DNA sequence: TGTGCCAGCAGCCGCGGCCCTGCGGCAGGTGGGGATACGCAGTATTTT.

This clonotype was observed a few times. This chain uses TRBV29-1 with TRBJ1-2, with 7 bases identical to TRBD1. This CDR3 has 12 amino acids. The germline V gene has CDR1 SQVTM and CDR2 ANQGSEA. The V segment lost 3 bases and the J segment 7 bases; nucleotides outside the gene matches: 5. The CDR3 DNA follows: TGCAGCGTTGACGGGACAGTTGGTGGCTACACCTTC. The encoded protein is CSVDGTVGGYTF.

The chain recombines TRBV28 with TRBJ2-4; a weak D match, TRBD1 (6 bases). Germline V gives CDR1 MDHEN, CDR2 SYDVKM. With 5 bases removed from V and 8 bases from J, the gap between germline ends came to 16 bases. The CDR3 consists of 14 residues. The CDR3 spells CASSLLGQNYIQYF. Written as DNA, the CDR3 is TGTGCCAGCAGTCTATTAGGACAGAACTACATTCAGTACTTC.

The V gene is TRBV20-1, the J gene TRBJ2-7; D gene unclear. This CDR3 contains 12 residues. Germline V lookup: CDR1 DFQATT, CDR2 SNEGSKA (reference sequence). With 6 bases removed from V and 0 bases from J, the gap between germline ends came to 9 bases. The CDR3 DNA reads TGCAGTGCCAAGGGTGGCTCCTACGAGCAGTACTTC. It is translated as CSAKGGSYEQYF.

The chain has TRBV20-1 and TRBJ2-1; 8 bases agree with TRBD2. J gave up 2 bases and V 4 bases, and 7 bases lay outside the gene matches. Germline CDR1 is DFQATT and CDR2 is SNEGSKA (reference sequence). The CDR3 contains 15 residues. CDR3 loop: CSAKNSGVPYNEQFF. Written as DNA, the CDR3 is TGCAGTGCTAAAAATAGCGGGGTCCCCTACAATGAGCAGTTCTTC.

This chain joins TRBV20-1 and TRBJ1-5; D gene uncertain. The CDR3 consists of 15 residues. Germline-derived CDR1 and CDR2 are DFQATT and SNEGSKA (reference sequence). The V and J ends lost 4 bases and 6 bases respectively, with 19 bases between them. The CDR3 DNA sequence: TGCAGTGCTACCTTCCGGAGTCATGGTGGTCAGCCCCAGCATTTT. It translates to CSATFRSHGGQPQHF.

The chain has TRBV6-5 and TRBJ2-1; TRBD2 matches at 12 bases. This CDR3 region has 16 residues. The J segment lost 2 bases and the V segment lost 6 bases, leaving 5 bases of the junction unmatched. Germline values: CDR1 MNHEY, CDR2 SVGAGI. The CDR3: CASRRTSGGPYNEQFF. The CDR3, as DNA: TGTGCCAGCAGGCGTACTAGCGGGGGGCCCTACAATGAGCAGTTCTTC.

This clonotype showed up just a few times. The J gene is TRBJ2-4, the V gene TRBV7-9; D tentatively reads TRBD1 or TRBD2 (5 bases each). CDR1 SEHNR and CDR2 FQNEAQ come from the germline V gene (reference sequence). The V gene lost 4 bases and the J gene lost 12 bases, with 13 bases spanning the gap. This CDR3 is 12 amino acids long. CDR3 in DNA: TGTGCCAGCAGCTCCCCCACCGGGACTCAGTACTTC. As protein: CASSSPTGTQYF.

This clonotype was seen a few times. The chain links TRBV20-1 to TRBJ2-3; 11 nucleotides match TRBD2. Germline V gene lookup returns CDR1 DFQATT and CDR2 SNEGSKA (reference sequence). The CDR3 is made up of 15 amino acids. Trimming at V came to 3 bases and at J to 6 bases, leaving 8 bases not matched to a gene. CDR3 sequence: CSARPPIAGGDTQYF. As DNA, the CDR3 is TGCAGTGCTAGGCCGCCGATAGCGGGGGGGGATACGCAGTATTTT.

This clonotype was seen only once. V gene TRBV9 combines with J gene TRBJ2-5; 8 nucleotides agree with TRBD2. J was trimmed by 5 bases and V by 0 bases; bases with no gene match: 6. CDR3 length: 15 amino acids. Per germline, CDR1 SGDLS and CDR2 YYNGEE. CDR3 amino acids: CASSVGSASGETQYF. The CDR3 DNA reads TGTGCCAGCAGCGTAGGTTCCGCTAGCGGGGAGACCCAGTACTTC.

The rearrangement uses TRBV20-1 and TRBJ1-2; TRBD1 matches 7 bases. V gave up 7 bases and J gave up 11 bases; unmatched junction bases: 13. Germline V CDR1 and CDR2: DFQATT, SNEGSKA (reference sequence). The CDR3 is made up of 12 amino acids. This CDR3 is CSVPRRDRAYTF. The CDR3 region has the DNA TGCAGTGTACCACGGAGGGACAGAGCGTACACCTTC.

As for this clonotype: Compared with germline, one end of the junction differs, possibly owing to a read error. The J gene is TRBJ2-1, the V gene TRBV7-8, with 10 nucleotides matching TRBD2. This CDR3 is built from 15 residues. The germline CDR1 and CDR2 sequences are SGHVS and FQNEAQ. CDR3 protein: CASSPLAGGLNKQFF. CDR3 in DNA: TGTGCCAGCAGCCCATTAGCGGGGGGACTCAATAAGCAGTTCTTC.

This clonotype was detected a few times. The chain recombines TRBV20-1 with TRBJ2-5; D might be TRBD1 (5 bases). This CDR3 is 13 amino acids long. CDR1 DFQATT and CDR2 SNEGSKA come from the germline V gene (reference sequence). The V end lost 3 bases, the J end lost 2 bases, and 10 bases lay between the germline ends. CDR3: CSARAGIQETQYF. CDR3 nucleotide sequence: TGCAGTGCTAGGGCAGGGATTCAAGAGACCCAGTACTTC.

V and J are TRBV28 and TRBJ2-1, with 7 bases identical to TRBD2. Germline trimming cut 5 bases from V and 7 bases from J; bases unmatched to any gene: 8. Germline V gene lookup returns CDR1 MDHEN and CDR2 SYDVKM. The CDR3 sequence is 14 residues long. CDR3 coding DNA: TGTGCCAGCAGTCCCCCCGGGACTACGAATGAGCAGTTCTTC. Its translation is CASSPPGTTNEQFF. Using reference TRBV28 and TRBJ2-1 for the parts outside the CDR3, the full variable domain is DVKVTQSSRYLVKRTGEKVFLECVQDMDHENMFWYRQDPGLGLRLIYFSYDVKMKEKGDIPEGYSVSREKKERFSLILESASTNQTSMYLCASSPPGTTNEQFFGPGTRLTVL.

This clonotype was observed a few times. This chain uses TRBV6-2 or TRBV6-3 with TRBJ2-5; D unresolved. The germline CDR1 and CDR2 sequences are MNHEY and SVGEGT. The CDR3 consists of 15 residues. Trimming stripped 0 bases from V and 4 bases from J, with 12 bases between. This chain's CDR3 is CASSYSSPGRETQYF. The DNA of the CDR3 is TGTGCCAGCAGTTACTCGAGCCCAGGAAGAGAGACCCAGTACTTC.